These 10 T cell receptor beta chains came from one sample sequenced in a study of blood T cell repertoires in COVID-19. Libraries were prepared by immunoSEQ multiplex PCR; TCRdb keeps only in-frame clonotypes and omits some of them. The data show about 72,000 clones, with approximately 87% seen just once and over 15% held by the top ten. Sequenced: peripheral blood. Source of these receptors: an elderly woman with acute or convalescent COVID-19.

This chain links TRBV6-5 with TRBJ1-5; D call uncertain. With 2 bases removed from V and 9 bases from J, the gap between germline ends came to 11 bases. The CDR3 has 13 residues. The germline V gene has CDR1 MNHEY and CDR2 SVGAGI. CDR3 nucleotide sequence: TGTGCCAGCAGTTACGGGCCGGAGGGGCCCCAGCATTTT. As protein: CASSYGPEGPQHF.

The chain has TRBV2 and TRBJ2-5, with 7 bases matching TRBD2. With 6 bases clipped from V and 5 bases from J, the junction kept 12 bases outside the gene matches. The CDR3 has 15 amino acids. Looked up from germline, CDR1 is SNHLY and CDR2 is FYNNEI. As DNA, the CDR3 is TGTGCCAGCAGCCCCTCCGCCGGGGGGTACGAGACCCAGTACTTC. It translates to CASSPSAGGYETQYF.

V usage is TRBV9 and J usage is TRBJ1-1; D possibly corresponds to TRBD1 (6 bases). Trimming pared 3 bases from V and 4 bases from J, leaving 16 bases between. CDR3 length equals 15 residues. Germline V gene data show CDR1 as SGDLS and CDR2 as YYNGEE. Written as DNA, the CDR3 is TGTGCCAGCAGCGCAACGGGGACATCGGGCACTGAAGCTTTCTTT. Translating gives CASSATGTSGTEAFF.

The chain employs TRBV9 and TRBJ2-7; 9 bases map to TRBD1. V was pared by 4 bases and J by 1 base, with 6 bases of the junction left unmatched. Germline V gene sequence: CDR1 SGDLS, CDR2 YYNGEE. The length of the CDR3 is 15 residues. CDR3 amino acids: CASSPHRGPSYEQYF. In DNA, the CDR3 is TGTGCCAGCAGCCCACACAGGGGGCCTTCCTACGAGCAGTACTTC.

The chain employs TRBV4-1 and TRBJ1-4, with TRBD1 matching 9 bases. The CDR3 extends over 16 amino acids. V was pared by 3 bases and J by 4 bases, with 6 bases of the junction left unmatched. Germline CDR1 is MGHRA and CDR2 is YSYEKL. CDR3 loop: CASSHPPGQGNEKLFF. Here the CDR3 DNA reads TGCGCCAGCAGCCATCCACCGGGACAGGGTAATGAAAAACTGTTTTTT.

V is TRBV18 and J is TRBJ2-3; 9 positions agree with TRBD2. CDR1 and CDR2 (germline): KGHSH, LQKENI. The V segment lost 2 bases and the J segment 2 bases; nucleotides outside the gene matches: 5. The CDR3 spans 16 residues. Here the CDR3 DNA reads TGTGCCAGCTCACCAATGCTAGCGGGGAACACAGATACGCAGTATTTT. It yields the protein CASSPMLAGNTDTQYF. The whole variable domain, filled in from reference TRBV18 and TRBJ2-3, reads NAGVMQNPRHLVRRRGQEARLRCSPMKGHSHVYWYRQLPEEGLKFMVYLQKENIIDESGMPKERFSAEFPKEGPSILRIQQVVRGDSAAYFCASSPMLAGNTDTQYFGPGTRLTVL.

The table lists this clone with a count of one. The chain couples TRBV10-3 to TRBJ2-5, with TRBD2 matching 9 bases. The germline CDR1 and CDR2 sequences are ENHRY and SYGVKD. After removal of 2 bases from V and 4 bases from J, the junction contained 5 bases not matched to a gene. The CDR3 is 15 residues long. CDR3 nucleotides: TGTGCCATCAGTGAGGGTAGCGGGAGCCCAGAGACCCAGTACTTC. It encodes CAISEGSGSPETQYF.

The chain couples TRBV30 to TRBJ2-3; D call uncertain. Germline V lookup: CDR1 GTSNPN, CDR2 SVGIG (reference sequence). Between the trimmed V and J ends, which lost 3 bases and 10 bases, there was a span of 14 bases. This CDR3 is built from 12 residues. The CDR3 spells CAWSAPGHAQYF. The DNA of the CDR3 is TGTGCCTGGAGCGCCCCGGGTCACGCGCAGTATTTT.

DNA for the CDR3: TGTGCCAGCAGTCCTGGGGGGGGCCGGATCTATGGCTACACCTTC. It specifies CASSPGGGRIYGYTF. This sequence joins TRBV27 and TRBJ1-2; D is possibly TRBD1 (6 bases). V gave up 5 bases and J gave up 4 bases, with 17 bases separating them. Germline-derived CDR1 and CDR2 are MNHEY and SMNVEV (reference sequence). There are 15 residues in the CDR3.

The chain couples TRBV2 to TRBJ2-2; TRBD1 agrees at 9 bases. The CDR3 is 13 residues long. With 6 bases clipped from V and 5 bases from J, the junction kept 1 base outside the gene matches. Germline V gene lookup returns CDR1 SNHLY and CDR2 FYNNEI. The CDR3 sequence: CASSDRGTGELFF. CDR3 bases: TGTGCCAGCAGCGACAGGGGGACCGGGGAGCTGTTTTTT.